Reported below is one TCR beta chain. The sample belongs to a study of blood T cell repertoires in COVID-19. As for the study in general: T cells, B-cell-depleted T cells, or PBMCs provided the cDNA or gDNA that served as material.

The CDR3 has 14 residues. Germline V lookup: CDR1 LNHDA, CDR2 SQIVND (reference sequence). V was trimmed by 7 bases and J by 4 bases, leaving 14 bases between them. Authors' methods: Researchers report that nucleated cell counts were estimated from reference gene primer amplification. The method was immunoSEQ multiplex PCR; TCRdb's version includes in-frame clones alone and lacks a portion of them. V, J and clone size are those of that table, while D and trimming were read from the DNA. The top ten clones hold about 20% of a sample with some 87,000 clones, roughly four fifths of them seen once. This receptor was obtained from a woman of 80 years or more with active or convalescent COVID-19. The chain couples TRBV19 to TRBJ2-1; D is unclear. The sample comprised peripheral blood. CDR3 nucleotide sequence: TGTGCCAGTAATGTAGAGCACTCGTACAATGAGCAGTTCTTC. Protein product: CASNVEHSYNEQFF.